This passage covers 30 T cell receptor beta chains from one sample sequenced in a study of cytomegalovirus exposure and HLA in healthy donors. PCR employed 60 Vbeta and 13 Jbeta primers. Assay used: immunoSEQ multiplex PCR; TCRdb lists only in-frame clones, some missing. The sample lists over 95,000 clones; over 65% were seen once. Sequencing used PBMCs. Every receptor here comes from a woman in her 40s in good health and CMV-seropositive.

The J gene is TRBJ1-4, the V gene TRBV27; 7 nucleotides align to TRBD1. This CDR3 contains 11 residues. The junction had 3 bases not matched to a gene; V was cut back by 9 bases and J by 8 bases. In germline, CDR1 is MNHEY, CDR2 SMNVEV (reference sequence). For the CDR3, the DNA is TGTGCCAGGGGGGACAGCGAAAAACTGTTTTTT. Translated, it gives CARGDSEKLFF.

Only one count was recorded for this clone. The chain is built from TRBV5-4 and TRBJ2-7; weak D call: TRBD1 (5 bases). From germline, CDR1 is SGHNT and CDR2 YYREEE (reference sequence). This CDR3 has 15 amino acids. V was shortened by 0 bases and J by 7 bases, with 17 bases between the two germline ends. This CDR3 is CASSLGAGFVGEQYF. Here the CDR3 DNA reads TGTGCCAGCAGCTTGGGGGCAGGGTTTGTGGGGGAGCAGTACTTC.

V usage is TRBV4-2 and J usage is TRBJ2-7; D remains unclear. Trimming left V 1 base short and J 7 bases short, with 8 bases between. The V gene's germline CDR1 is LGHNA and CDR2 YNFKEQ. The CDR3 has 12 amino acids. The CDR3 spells CASSQGFGEQYF. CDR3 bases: TGTGCCAGCAGCCAAGGCTTCGGGGAGCAGTACTTC.

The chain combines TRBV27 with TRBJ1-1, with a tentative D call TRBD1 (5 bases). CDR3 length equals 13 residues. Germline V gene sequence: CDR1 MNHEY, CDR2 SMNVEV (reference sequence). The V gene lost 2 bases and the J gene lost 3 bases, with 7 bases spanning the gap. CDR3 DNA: TGTGCCAGCAGTTTAGGGGGGGACACTGAAGCTTTCTTT. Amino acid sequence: CASSLGGDTEAFF.

The CDR3 protein is CASSFTVESTGELFF. Written as DNA, the CDR3 is TGCGCCAGCAGCTTCACGGTGGAGTCCACCGGGGAGCTGTTTTTT. The chain recombines TRBV5-1 with TRBJ2-2, with no clear D. This CDR3 spans 15 amino acids. Germline V gives CDR1 SGHRS, CDR2 YFSETQ. Deletions cut 2 bases from V and 4 bases from J, with 12 bases between. Based on the CDR3 plus reference TRBV5-1 and TRBJ2-2, the full variable domain is KAGVTQTPRYLIKTRGQQVTLSCSPISGHRSVSWYQQTPGQGLQFLFEYFSETQRNKGNFPGRFSGRQFSNSRSEMNVSTLELGDSALYLCASSFTVESTGELFFGEGSRLTVL.

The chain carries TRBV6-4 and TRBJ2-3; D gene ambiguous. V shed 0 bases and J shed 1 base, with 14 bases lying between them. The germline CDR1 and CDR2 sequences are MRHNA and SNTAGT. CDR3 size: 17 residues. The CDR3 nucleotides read TGTGCCAGCAGTGACTCTTTCGCGGCGGATGGCACAGATACGCAGTATTTT. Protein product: CASSDSFAADGTDTQYF.

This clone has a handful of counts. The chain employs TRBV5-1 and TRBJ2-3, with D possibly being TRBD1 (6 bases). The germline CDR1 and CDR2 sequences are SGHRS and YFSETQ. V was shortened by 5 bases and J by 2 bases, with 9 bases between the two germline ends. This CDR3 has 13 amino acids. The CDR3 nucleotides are TGCGCCAGCAGACGGGACACCACAGATACGCAGTATTTT. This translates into CASRRDTTDTQYF.

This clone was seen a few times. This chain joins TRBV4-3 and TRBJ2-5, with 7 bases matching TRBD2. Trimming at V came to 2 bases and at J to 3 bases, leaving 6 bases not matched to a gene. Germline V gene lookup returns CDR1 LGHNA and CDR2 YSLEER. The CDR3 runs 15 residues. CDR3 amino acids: CASSQPWTREETQYF. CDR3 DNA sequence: TGCGCCAGCAGCCAACCTTGGACTAGAGAAGAGACCCAGTACTTC.

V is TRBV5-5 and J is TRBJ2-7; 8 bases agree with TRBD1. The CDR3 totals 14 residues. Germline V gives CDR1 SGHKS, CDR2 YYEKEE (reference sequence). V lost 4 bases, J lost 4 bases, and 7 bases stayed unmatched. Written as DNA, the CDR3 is TGTGCCAGCAGCCAACCGAGGACAGGGTACGAGCAGTACTTC. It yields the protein CASSQPRTGYEQYF.

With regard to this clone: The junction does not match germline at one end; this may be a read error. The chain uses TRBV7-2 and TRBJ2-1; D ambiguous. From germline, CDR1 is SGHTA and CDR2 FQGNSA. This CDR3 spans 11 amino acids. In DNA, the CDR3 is TGTGCCGGCAGCCTGTTGAATGAGCAGTTCTTC. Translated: CAGSLLNEQFF. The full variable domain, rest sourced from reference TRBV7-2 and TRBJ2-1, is GAGVSQSPSNKVTEKGKDVELRCDPISGHTALYWYRQSLGQGLEFLIYFQGNSAPDKSGLPSDRFSAERTGGSVSTLTIQRTQQEDSAVYLCAGSLLNEQFFGPGTRLTVL.

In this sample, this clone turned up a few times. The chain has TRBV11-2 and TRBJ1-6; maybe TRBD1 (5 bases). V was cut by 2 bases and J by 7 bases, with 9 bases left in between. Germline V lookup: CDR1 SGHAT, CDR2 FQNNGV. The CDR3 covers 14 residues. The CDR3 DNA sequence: TGTGCCAGCAGCTTACAGGGTTTCAATTCACCCCTCCACTTT. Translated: CASSLQGFNSPLHF.

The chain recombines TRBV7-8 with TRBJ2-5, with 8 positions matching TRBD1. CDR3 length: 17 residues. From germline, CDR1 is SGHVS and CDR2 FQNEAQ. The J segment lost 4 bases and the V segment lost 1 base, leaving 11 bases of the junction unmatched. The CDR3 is CASSLGQGASFTETQYF. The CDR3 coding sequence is TGTGCCAGCAGCTTAGGGCAGGGGGCTAGTTTTACAGAGACCCAGTACTTC.

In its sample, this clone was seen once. CDR3 DNA: TGTGCCAGTAGTATTACAGGGGGCTTCACTGAAGCTTTCTTT. Its translation: CASSITGGFTEAFF. The rearrangement joins TRBV19 to TRBJ1-1; 9 positions agree with TRBD1. The germline V gene has CDR1 LNHDA and CDR2 SQIVND (reference sequence). This CDR3 region has 14 residues. After removal of 3 bases from V and 4 bases from J, the junction contained 3 bases not matched to a gene.

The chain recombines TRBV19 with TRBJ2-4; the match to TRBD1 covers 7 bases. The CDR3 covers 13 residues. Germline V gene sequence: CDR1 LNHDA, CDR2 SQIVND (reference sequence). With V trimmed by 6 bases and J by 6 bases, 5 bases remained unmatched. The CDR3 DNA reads TGTGCCAGTAGGAACAGGGGCGCAAACATTCAGTACTTC. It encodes CASRNRGANIQYF. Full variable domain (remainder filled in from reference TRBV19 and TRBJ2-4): DGGITQSPKYLFRKEGQNVTLSCEQNLNHDAMYWYRQDPGQGLRLIYYSQIVNDFQKGDIAEGYSVSREKKESFPLTVTSAQKNPTAFYLCASRNRGANIQYFGAGTRLSVL.

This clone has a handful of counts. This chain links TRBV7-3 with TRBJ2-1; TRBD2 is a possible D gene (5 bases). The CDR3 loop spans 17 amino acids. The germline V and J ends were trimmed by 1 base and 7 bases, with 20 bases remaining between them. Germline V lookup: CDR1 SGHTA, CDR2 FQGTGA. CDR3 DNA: TGTGCCAGCAGCTTAAGGCCCCTGCCGGGGAATTTGAATGAGCAGTTCTTC. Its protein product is CASSLRPLPGNLNEQFF. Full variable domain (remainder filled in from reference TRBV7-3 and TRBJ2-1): GAGVSQTPSNKVTEKGKYVELRCDPISGHTALYWYRQSLGQGPEFLIYFQGTGAADDSGLPNDRFFAVRPEGSVSTLKIQRTERGDSAVYLCASSLRPLPGNLNEQFFGPGTRLTVL.

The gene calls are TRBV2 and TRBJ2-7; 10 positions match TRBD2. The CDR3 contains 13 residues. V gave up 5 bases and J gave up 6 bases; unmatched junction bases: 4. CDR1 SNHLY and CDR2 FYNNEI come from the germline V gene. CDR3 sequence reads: CASSLAGVSEQYF. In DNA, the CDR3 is TGTGCCAGCAGTCTAGCGGGAGTAAGCGAGCAGTACTTC.

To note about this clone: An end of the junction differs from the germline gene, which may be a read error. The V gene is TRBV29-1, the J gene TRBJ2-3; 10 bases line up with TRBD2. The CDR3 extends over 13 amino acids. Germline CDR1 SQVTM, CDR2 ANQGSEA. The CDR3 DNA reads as TGCGGCGTTGGGGCTAGCGGGAGCGATACGCAGTATTTT. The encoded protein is CGVGASGSDTQYF.

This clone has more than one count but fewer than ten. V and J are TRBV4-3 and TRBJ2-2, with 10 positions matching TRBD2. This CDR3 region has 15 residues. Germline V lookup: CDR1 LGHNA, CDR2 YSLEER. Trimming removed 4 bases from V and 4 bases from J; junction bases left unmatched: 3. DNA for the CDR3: TGCGCCAGCAGCCTAGCGGGGGGTGCCACCGGGGAGCTGTTTTTT. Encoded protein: CASSLAGGATGELFF.

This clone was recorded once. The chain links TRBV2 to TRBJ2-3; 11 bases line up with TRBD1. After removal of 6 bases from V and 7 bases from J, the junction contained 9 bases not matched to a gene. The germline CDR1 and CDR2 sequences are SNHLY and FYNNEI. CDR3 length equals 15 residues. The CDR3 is CASSVQGTGGNTQYF. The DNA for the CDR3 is TGTGCCAGCAGCGTACAAGGGACAGGGGGGAATACGCAGTATTTT.

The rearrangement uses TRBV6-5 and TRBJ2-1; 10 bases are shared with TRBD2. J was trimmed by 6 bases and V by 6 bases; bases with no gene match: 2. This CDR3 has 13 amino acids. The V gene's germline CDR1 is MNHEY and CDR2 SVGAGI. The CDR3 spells CASSPSGGNEQFF. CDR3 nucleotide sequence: TGTGCCAGCAGCCCTAGCGGGGGCAATGAGCAGTTCTTC.

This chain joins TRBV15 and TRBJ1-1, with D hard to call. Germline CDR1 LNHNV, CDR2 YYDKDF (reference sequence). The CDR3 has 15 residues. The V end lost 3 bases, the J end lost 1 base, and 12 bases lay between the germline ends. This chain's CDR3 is CATSRADFSNTEAFF. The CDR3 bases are TGTGCCACCAGCAGGGCCGACTTCTCGAACACTGAAGCTTTCTTT.

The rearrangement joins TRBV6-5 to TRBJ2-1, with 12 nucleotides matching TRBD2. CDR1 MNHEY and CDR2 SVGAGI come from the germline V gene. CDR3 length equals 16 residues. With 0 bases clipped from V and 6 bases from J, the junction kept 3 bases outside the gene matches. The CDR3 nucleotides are TGTGCCAGCAGTTACTCCCCTAGCGGGGGGGCCAATGAGCAGTTCTTC. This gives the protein CASSYSPSGGANEQFF.

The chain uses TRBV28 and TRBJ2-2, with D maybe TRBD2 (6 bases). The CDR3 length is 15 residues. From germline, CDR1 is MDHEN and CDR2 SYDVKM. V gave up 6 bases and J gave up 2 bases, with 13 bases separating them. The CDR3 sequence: CASRPPGLNTGELFF. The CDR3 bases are TGTGCCAGCAGGCCTCCGGGACTCAACACCGGGGAGCTGTTTTTT.

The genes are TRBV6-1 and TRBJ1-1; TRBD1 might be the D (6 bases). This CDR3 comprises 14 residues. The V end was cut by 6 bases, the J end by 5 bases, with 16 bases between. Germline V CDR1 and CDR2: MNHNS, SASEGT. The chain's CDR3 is CASRRTQGNTEAFF. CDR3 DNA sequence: TGTGCCAGCAGGAGGACACAGGGAAATACTGAAGCTTTCTTT.

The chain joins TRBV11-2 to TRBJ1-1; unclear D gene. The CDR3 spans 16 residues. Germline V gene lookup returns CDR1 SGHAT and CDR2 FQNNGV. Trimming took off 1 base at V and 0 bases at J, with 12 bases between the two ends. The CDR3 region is CASSLGPGSVNTEAFF. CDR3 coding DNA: TGTGCCAGCAGCTTAGGTCCCGGGTCTGTGAACACTGAAGCTTTCTTT.

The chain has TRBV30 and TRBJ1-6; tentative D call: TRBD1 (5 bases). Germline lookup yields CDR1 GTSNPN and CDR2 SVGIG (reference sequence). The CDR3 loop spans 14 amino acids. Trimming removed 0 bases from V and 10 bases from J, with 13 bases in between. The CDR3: CAWSVLGGWSPLHF. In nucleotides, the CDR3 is TGTGCCTGGAGTGTACTCGGGGGATGGTCACCCCTCCACTTT.

The CDR3 DNA follows: TGCGCCAGCAGCATAAGGTCCGGGACAGGGATCCGTAGGGCAGATACGCAGTATTTT. Protein sequence: CASSIRSGTGIRRADTQYF. This rearrangement joins TRBV5-1 to TRBJ2-3; 9 nucleotides match TRBD1. CDR1 is SGHRS and CDR2 is YFSETQ in the germline V gene. The CDR3 is 19 amino acids. V lost 4 bases to trimming and J lost 4 bases; unmatched junction nucleotides: 19.

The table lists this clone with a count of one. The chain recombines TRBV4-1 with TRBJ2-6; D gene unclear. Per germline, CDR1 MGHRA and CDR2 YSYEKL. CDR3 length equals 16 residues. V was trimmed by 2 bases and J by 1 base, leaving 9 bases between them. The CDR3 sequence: CASSQSRSSGANVLTF. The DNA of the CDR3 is TGCGCCAGCAGCCAAAGCCGGAGTTCTGGGGCCAACGTCCTGACTTTC.

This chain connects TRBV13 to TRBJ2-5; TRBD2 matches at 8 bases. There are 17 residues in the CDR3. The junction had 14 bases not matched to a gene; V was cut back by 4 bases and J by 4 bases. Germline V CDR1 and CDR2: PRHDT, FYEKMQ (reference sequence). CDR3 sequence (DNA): TGTGCCAGCAGCTCTCTCGGACTAGCCCCAATCGTAGAGACCCAGTACTTC. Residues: CASSSLGLAPIVETQYF.

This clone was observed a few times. CDR3 in DNA: TGTGCCAGCAGTTACTCGAGGAATATAATGTACGAGCAGTACTTC. Translated: CASSYSRNIMYEQYF. The rearrangement uses TRBV6-5 and TRBJ2-7; no clear D. Trimming cost V 0 bases and J 4 bases, with 13 bases left between them. The germline gives CDR1 MNHEY, CDR2 SVGAGI. The CDR3 is 15 residues long.